This T cell receptor beta chain was retrieved from a study of T cells in Graves' hyperthyroidism and ophthalmopathy. V was clipped by 7 bases and J by 3 bases; unmatched bases: 8. This CDR3 spans 16 amino acids. From germline, CDR1 is SNHLY and CDR2 FYNNEI. RNA transcripts provided the source from which TCR beta CDR3 regions were amplified. With the HTBI primer set, the TCR CDR3 went through a first round of RT-PCR. TCRdb itself ran the multiplex PCR reads through MiXCR, one entry per CDR3 protein. The data show tens of thousands of distinct CDR3 sequences, roughly 50% seen once. This receptor was obtained from a woman aged 50 to 60 with Graves' ophthalmopathy. The chain links TRBV2 to TRBJ2-3; 12 bases agree with TRBD2. What was sequenced was blood. CDR3 sequence reads: CASTPDLAGGTDTQYF. The CDR3, as DNA: TGTGCCAGCACCCCCGACCTAGCGGGAGGGACAGATACGCAGTATTTT.